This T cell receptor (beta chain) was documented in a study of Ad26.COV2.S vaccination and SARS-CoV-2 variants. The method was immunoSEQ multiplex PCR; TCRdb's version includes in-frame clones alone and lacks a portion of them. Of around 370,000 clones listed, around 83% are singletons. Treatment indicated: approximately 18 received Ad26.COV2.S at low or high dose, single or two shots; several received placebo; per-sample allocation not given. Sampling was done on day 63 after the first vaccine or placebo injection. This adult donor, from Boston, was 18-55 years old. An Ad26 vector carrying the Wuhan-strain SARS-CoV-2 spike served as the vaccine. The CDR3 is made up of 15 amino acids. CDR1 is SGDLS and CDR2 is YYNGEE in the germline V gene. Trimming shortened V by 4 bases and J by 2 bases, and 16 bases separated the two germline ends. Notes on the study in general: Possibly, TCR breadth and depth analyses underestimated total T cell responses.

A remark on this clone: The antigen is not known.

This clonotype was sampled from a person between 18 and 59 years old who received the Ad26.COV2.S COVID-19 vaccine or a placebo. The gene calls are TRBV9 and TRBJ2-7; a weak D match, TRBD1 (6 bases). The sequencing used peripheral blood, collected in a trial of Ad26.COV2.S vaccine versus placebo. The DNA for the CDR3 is TGTGCCAGCAGCCCCGGACAGAGTAACGCCTACGAGCAGTACTTC. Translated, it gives CASSPGQSNAYEQYF.